Following are 14 T cell receptor beta chains from one sample sequenced in a study of T cells in Graves' hyperthyroidism and ophthalmopathy (dated by TCRdb to about 2019). Libraries were prepared through multiplex PCR. Sequencer: Illumina HiSeq 2000. Amplification of TCR beta CDR3 regions was carried out from RNA transcripts. The TCR CDR3 was subjected to a first round of RT-PCR using the HTBI primer set and the Qiagen OneStep RT-PCR kit. TCRdb cleaned the public reads at Q25 with fastp, built clones with MiXCR and kept in-frame beta chains. For every CDR3 protein sequence, its rows merge into one entry that carries the most common genes and DNA. The sample table records 400,000 to 600,000 distinct CDR3 sequences; roughly 15% of these occur just once. The top ten constitute approximately 32% of the sample. Input material: blood. The receptors here all came from a woman in her twenties or thirties with Graves' ophthalmopathy.

V and J are TRBV4-1 and TRBJ1-2; D possibly corresponds to TRBD1 (5 bases). Looked up from germline, CDR1 is MGHRA and CDR2 is YSYEKL. This CDR3 region has 14 residues. V was clipped by 0 bases and J by 7 bases, with 12 bases between them. In nucleotides, the CDR3 is TGCGCCAGCAGCCAAGACGTAGTTGGGGCTGGCTACACCTTC. Protein: CASSQDVVGAGYTF.

In DNA, the CDR3 is TGCAGTGCCACTAGTTCCACCACCGGCTCCTACAATGAGCAGTTCTTC. It codes for CSATSSTTGSYNEQFF. The chain is built from TRBV20-1 and TRBJ2-1; maybe TRBD2 (5 bases). CDR3 length equals 16 residues. The V and J ends lost 6 bases and 0 bases respectively, with 18 bases between them. CDR1 and CDR2 from the germline V gene are DFQATT and SNEGSKA (reference sequence).

This clonotype was found many times. The chain employs TRBV12-3 or TRBV12-4 and TRBJ2-5, with 8 bases identical to TRBD2. With 6 bases clipped from V and 5 bases from J, the junction kept 8 bases outside the gene matches. The CDR3 is 14 residues long. CDR3 residues: CASSLSGSHETQYF. As DNA, the CDR3 is TGTGCCAGCAGCCTAAGCGGGAGCCATGAGACCCAGTACTTC.

This clonotype came up many times. V usage is TRBV28 and J usage is TRBJ1-5; D ambiguous. Germline CDR1 MDHEN, CDR2 SYDVKM. V was trimmed by 7 bases and J by 0 bases, leaving 10 bases between them. The CDR3 loop spans 14 amino acids. The CDR3 is CASMSLDSNQPQHF. The CDR3 DNA is TGTGCCAGCATGTCCCTCGATAGCAATCAGCCCCAGCATTTT.

This clonotype was detected ten times or more. The rearrangement uses TRBV2 and TRBJ1-1; TRBD1 is a possible D gene (6 bases). The CDR3 covers 17 residues. Germline CDR1 and CDR2: SNHLY and FYNNEI. Trimming removed 6 bases from V and 3 bases from J, with 23 bases in between. The CDR3 sequence is CASRGGMKDRFDTEAFF. The CDR3 DNA is TGTGCCAGCAGGGGGGGAATGAAGGACAGATTCGACACTGAAGCTTTCTTT.

The chain is built from TRBV19 and TRBJ2-3; D perhaps matches TRBD1 (5 bases). The CDR3 spans 15 residues. The V gene's germline CDR1 is LNHDA and CDR2 SQIVND (reference sequence). V was cut by 6 bases and J by 2 bases, with 15 bases left in between. The CDR3 region has the DNA TGTGCCAGTAGCAGGGAAGGGCGGTCCACAGATACGCAGTATTTT. Translated, it gives CASSREGRSTDTQYF. Drawing the rest from reference TRBV19 and TRBJ2-3, the complete variable domain is DGGITQSPKYLFRKEGQNVTLSCEQNLNHDAMYWYRQDPGQGLRLIYYSQIVNDFQKGDIAEGYSVSREKKESFPLTVTSAQKNPTAFYLCASSREGRSTDTQYFGPGTRLTVL.

The chain has TRBV15 and TRBJ2-4; D uncertain. The ends were cut back, 0 bases at V and 8 bases at J, with 14 bases in the middle. This CDR3 is built from 15 residues. CDR1 and CDR2 (germline): LNHNV, YYDKDF (reference sequence). CDR3 amino acids: CATSRDRAGRDIQYF. CDR3 sequence (DNA): TGTGCCACCAGCAGAGATCGGGCAGGTCGGGACATTCAGTACTTC.

This clonotype was found many times. The chain is built from TRBV6-1 and TRBJ1-1, with D possibly TRBD1 on 5 matching bases. Trimming stripped 6 bases from V and 2 bases from J, with 13 bases between. The CDR3 runs 14 residues. Germline loops: CDR1 MNHNS, CDR2 SASEGT. CDR3 sequence (DNA): TGTGCCAGCAGGGAGACAGATATAAACACTGAAGCTTTCTTT. Its translation: CASRETDINTEAFF.

This clonotype has a count of ten or more. The genes are TRBV11-3 and TRBJ2-7; D is ambiguous. Germline CDR1 reads SGHNT; CDR2 reads YENEEA. Trimming left V 5 bases short and J 6 bases short, with 11 bases between. The CDR3 has 12 residues. This CDR3 is CASSGRIGEQYF. The CDR3 DNA follows: TGTGCCAGCAGCGGGCGTATCGGCGAGCAGTACTTC. The complete variable domain, with remaining parts taken from reference TRBV11-3 and TRBJ2-7, reads EAGVVQSPRYKIIEKKQPVAFWCNPISGHNTLYWYLQNLGQGPELLIRYENEEAVDDSQLPKDRFSAERLKGVDSTLKIQPAELGDSAVYLCASSGRIGEQYFGPGTRLTVT.

This chain joins TRBV4-3 and TRBJ2-7; TRBD2 matches 12 bases. The junction had 17 bases not matched to a gene; V was cut back by 4 bases and J by 7 bases. Germline CDR1 is LGHNA and CDR2 is YSLEER. This CDR3 has 18 amino acids. CDR3 bases: TGCGCCAGCAGCCCATCGTCGGCTAGCGGGAGGGTAGTAGGGGAGCAGTACTTC. Protein: CASSPSSASGRVVGEQYF.

This clonotype has a handful of counts. V gene TRBV4-3 combines with J gene TRBJ2-4, with 8 bases that match TRBD1. This CDR3 contains 15 residues. The junction had 6 bases not matched to a gene; V was cut back by 1 base and J by 7 bases. From germline, CDR1 is LGHNA and CDR2 YSLEER. The CDR3 nucleotides read TGCGCCAGCAGCCAAGTTGGGACAGGTTCTAACATTCAGTACTTC. This gives the protein CASSQVGTGSNIQYF.

This clonotype was counted a few times. The CDR3 loop is CASSFTRGGKNIQYF. Here the CDR3 DNA reads TGTGCCAGCAGCTTTACCAGGGGGGGCAAAAACATTCAGTACTTC. The chain carries TRBV27 and TRBJ2-4; possibly TRBD1 or TRBD2 for D (7 bases each). This CDR3 contains 15 residues. V was trimmed by 6 bases and J by 3 bases, leaving 15 bases between them. Germline assignment: CDR1 MNHEY and CDR2 SMNVEV (reference sequence).

In this sample, this clonotype turned up a few times. This chain uses TRBV28 with TRBJ1-6, with 7 bases identical to TRBD1. The germline gives CDR1 MDHEN, CDR2 SYDVKM. The CDR3 extends over 15 amino acids. After removal of 6 bases from V and 6 bases from J, the junction contained 8 bases not matched to a gene. Written as DNA, the CDR3 is TGTGCCAGCAGGGAGGGGGGACAGCTTAATTCACCCCTCCACTTT. Protein sequence: CASREGGQLNSPLHF.

This clonotype was seen repeatedly, ten times or more. The rearrangement uses TRBV3-1 and TRBJ1-4; 9 positions match TRBD1. Germline loops: CDR1 LGHDT, CDR2 YNNKEL (reference sequence). CDR3 length equals 19 residues. V was pared by 0 bases and J by 1 base, with 9 bases of the junction left unmatched. CDR3: CASSQDLTGGVITNEKLFF. CDR3 in DNA: TGTGCCAGCAGCCAAGATTTAACAGGGGGCGTTATAACTAATGAAAAACTGTTTTTT.